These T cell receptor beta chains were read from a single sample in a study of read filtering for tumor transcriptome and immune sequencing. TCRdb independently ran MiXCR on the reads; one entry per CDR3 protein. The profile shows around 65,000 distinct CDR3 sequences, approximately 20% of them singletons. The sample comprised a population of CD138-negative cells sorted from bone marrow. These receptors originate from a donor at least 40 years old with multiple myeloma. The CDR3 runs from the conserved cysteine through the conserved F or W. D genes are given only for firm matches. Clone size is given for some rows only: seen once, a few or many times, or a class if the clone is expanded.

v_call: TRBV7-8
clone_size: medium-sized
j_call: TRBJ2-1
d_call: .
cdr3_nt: TGTGCCAGCAGCTTAGCGGGAGAAGGGAATGAGCAGTTCTTC
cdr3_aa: CASSLAGEGNEQFF

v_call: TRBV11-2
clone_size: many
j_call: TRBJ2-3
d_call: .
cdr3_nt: TGTGCCAGCAGCCCCGGCGAGAGGGGGTCTAGCACAGATACGCAGTATTTT
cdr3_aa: CASSPGERGSSTDTQYF

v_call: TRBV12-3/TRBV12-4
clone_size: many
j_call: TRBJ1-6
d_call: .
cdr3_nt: TGTGCCAGCAGTCCCGACCCTGGCGGCTCACCCCTCCACTTT
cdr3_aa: CASSPDPGGSPLHF

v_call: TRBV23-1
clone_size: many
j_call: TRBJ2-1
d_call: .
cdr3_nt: TGCGCCAGCAGTCACTCCGATGAGCAGTTCTTC
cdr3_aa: CASSHSDEQFF

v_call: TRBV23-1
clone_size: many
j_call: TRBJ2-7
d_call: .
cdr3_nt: TGCGCCAGCAGTCAAGCGGGGAAACCCTACGAGCAGTACTTC
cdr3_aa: CASSQAGKPYEQYF

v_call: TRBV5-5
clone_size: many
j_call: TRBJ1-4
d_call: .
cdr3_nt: TGTGCCAGCAGCTTGGCAGGGCCAAATGAAAAACTGTTTTTT
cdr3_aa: CASSLAGPNEKLFF

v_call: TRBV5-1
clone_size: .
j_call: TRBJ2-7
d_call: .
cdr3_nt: TGCGCCAGCAGCTCAGGGGACTCCTACGAGCAGTACTTC
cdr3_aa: CASSSGDSYEQYF

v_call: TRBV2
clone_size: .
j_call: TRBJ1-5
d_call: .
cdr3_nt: TGTGCCAGCAGAACGACAGGAAACGAACAGCCCCAGCATTTT
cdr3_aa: CASRTTGNEQPQHF

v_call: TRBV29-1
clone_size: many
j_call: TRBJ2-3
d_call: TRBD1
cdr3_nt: TGCAGCGTTGTCCCCCCCCCCCGTCCGGGACAGGGGCTGGATACGCAGTATTTT
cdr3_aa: CSVVPPPRPGQGLDTQYF

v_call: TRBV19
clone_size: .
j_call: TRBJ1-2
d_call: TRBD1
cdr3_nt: TGTGCCAGTCGAATGGACAGGGCAGATGGCTACACCTTC
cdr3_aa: CASRMDRADGYTF

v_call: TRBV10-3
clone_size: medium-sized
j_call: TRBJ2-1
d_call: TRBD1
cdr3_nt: TGTGCCATGGGACAGGGAAACTACAATGAGCAGTTCTTC
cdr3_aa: CAMGQGNYNEQFF

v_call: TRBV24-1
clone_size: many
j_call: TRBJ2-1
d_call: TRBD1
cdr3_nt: TGTGCCACCAGTGATCGGGACAGGGGAGCTACTGAGCAGTTCTTC
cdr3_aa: CATSDRDRGATEQFF

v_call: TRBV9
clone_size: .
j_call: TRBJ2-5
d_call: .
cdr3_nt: TGTGCCAGCAGCGTATGGCCCCAAGAGACCCAGTACTTC
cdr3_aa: CASSVWPQETQYF

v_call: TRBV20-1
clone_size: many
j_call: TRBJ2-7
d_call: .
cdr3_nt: TGCAGTGCTAGCTTTCCAGAACCACCCTACGAGCAGTACTTC
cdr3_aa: CSASFPEPPYEQYF

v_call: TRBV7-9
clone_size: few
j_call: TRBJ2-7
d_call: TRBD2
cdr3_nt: TGTGCCAGCAGCTCCACTAGCGGGAGCCCCATTGGGGAGCAGTACTTC
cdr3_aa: CASSSTSGSPIGEQYF

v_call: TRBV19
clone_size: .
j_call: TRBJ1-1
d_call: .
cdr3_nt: TGTGCCAGTAGTGGGGCCGACAGGCCGTACACTGAAGCTTTCTTT
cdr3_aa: CASSGADRPYTEAFF

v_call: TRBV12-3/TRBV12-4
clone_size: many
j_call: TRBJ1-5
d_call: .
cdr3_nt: TGTGCCACCTCGGGTCATAGCAATCAGCCCCAGCATTTT
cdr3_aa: CATSGHSNQPQHF

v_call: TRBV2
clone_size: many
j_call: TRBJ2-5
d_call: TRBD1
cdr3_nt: TGTGCCAGCAGGACGGGACAGGGTGAGACCCAGTACTTC
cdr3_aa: CASRTGQGETQYF

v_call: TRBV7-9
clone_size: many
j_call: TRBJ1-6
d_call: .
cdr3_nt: TGTGCCAGCAGCTTAGGCGACCCGAATTCACCCCTCCACTTT
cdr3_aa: CASSLGDPNSPLHF

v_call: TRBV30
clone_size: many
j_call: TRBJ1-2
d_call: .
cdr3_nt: TGTGCCTGGAGCCGACAGTTTACGAACTATGGCTACACCTTC
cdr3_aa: CAWSRQFTNYGYTF

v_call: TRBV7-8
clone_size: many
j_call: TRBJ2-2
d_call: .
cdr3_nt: TGTGCCAGCAGCAGGGACATCCTGAACACCGGGGAGCTGTTTTTT
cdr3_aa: CASSRDILNTGELFF

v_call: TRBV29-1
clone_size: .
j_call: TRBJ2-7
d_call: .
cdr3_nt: TGCAGCGTGATACAGGGTGGGTCCTATGAGCTGTACTTC
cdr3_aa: CSVIQGGSYELYF

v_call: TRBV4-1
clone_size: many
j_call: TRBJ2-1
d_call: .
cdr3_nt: TGCGCCAGCAGCCAAGGGGAGAGGGGGGGCTTTCGGCAGTTCTTC
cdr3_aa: CASSQGERGGFRQFF

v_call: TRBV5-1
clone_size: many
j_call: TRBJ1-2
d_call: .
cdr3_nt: TGCGCCAGCAGCTTCTCGACCGGGCCCCGATATGGCTACACCTTC
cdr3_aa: CASSFSTGPRYGYTF

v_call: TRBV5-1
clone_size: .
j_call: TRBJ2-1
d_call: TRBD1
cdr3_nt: TGCGCCAGCAGCTACGGACAGGGATCGAATGAGCAGTTCTTC
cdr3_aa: CASSYGQGSNEQFF

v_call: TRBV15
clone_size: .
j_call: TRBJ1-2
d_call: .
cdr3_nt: TGTGCCACCAGCGAGTCAACAGGGCCTTATGGCTACACCTTC
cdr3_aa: CATSESTGPYGYTF

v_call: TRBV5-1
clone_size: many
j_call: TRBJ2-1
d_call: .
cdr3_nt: TGCGCCAGCAGCTTGGTAGCAGCCGGTTTGTATGAGCAGTTCTTC
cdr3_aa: CASSLVAAGLYEQFF

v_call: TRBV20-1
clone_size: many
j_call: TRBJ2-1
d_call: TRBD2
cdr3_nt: TGCAGTGCTAGAGCCCGACCGGAAGCGGGGGCCTCCTACAATGAGCAGTTCTTC
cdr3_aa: CSARARPEAGASYNEQFF

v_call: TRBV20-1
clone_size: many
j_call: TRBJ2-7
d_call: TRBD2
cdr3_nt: TGCAGTGCTAGAGATAATTTGAGCGGGAGGAACGAGCAGTACTTC
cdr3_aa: CSARDNLSGRNEQYF

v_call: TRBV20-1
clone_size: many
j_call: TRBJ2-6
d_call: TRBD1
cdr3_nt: TGCAGTGCTAGAGGGGACAGCTCTGGGGCCAACGTCCTGACTTTC
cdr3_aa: CSARGDSSGANVLTF

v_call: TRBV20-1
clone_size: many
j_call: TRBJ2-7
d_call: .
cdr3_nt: TGCAGTGCTACATACAGGGTGAAGGACGAGCAGTACTTC
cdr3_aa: CSATYRVKDEQYF

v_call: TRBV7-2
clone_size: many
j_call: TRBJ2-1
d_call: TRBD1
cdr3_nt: TGTGCCAGCAGCTTAGGACAGGGACCCTACAATGAGCAGTTCTTC
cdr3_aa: CASSLGQGPYNEQFF

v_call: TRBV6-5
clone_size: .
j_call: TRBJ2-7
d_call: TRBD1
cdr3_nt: TGTGCCAGCAGGTCTGGGACAGGTCCCTACGAGCAGTACTTC
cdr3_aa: CASRSGTGPYEQYF

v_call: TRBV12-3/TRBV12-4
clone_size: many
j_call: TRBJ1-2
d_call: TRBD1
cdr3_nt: TGTGCCAGCAGCCGACAGGGTTCGGAGAATTATGGCTACACCTTC
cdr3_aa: CASSRQGSENYGYTF

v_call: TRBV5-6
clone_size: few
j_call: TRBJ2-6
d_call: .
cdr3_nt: TGTGCCAGCAGCTTCATGCATTTCGGGACCGGGCTCCCTGGGGCCAACGTCCTGACTTTC
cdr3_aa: CASSFMHFGTGLPGANVLTF

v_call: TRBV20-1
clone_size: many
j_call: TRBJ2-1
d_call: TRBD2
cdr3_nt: TGCAGTGCCCAGGGACTAGCGGGAGTCAATGAGCAGTTCTTC
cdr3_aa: CSAQGLAGVNEQFF

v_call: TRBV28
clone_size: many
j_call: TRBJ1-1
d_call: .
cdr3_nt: TGTGCCAGCAGTTCTTGGGACGTTTCTGAAGCTTTCTTT
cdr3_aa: CASSSWDVSEAFF

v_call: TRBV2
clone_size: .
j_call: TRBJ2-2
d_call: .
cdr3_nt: TGTGCCAGCAGTGACAGGGGTTATACCGGGGAGCTGTTTTTT
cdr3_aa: CASSDRGYTGELFF

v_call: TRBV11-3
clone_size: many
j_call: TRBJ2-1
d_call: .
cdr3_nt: TGTGCCAGCAGTCAAGGACTACCCGAGCAGTTCTTC
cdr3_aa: CASSQGLPEQFF

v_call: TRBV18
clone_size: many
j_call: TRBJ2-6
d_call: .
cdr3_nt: TGTGCCAGCTCACCAGGGGGGGCCGGGGCCAACGTCCTGACTTTC
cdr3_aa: CASSPGGAGANVLTF

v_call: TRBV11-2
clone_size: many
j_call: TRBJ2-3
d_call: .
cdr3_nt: TGTGCCAGCAGCTTTAGGCGCGGAGATACGCAGTATTTT
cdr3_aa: CASSFRRGDTQYF

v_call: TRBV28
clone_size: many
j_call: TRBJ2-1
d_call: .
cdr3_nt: TGTGCCAGCATTAGCAACGAGGGCCGCTCCTACAATGAGCAGTTCTTC
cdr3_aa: CASISNEGRSYNEQFF

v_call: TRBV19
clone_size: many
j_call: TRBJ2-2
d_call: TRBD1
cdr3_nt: TGTGCCAGTACTGACAGGGGGCGAGTTACCGGGGAGCTGTTTTTT
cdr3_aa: CASTDRGRVTGELFF

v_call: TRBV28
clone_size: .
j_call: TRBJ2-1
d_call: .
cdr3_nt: TGTGCCAGTGGGGACATCAATGAGCAGTTCTTC
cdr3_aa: CASGDINEQFF

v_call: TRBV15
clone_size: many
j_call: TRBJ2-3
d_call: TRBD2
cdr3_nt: TGTGCCACCAGCGGACTAGCGGGGGCCACAGATACGCAGTATTTT
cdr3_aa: CATSGLAGATDTQYF

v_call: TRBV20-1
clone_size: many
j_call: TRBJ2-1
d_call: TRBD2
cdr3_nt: TGCAGTGGGAGTACGGGTGAAGTAGCGGGGTGGCAGTTCTTC
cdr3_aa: CSGSTGEVAGWQFF

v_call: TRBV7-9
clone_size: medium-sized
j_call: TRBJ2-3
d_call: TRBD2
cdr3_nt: TGTGCCAGCAGCTCGACTAGCGGGAGTGACTCAGATACGCAGTATTTT
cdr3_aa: CASSSTSGSDSDTQYF

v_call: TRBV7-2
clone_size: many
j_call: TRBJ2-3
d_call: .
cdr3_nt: TGTGCCAGCAGCGACGGACAGCCGCCAGATACGCAGTATTTT
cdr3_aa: CASSDGQPPDTQYF

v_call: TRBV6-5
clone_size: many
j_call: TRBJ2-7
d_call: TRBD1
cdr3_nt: TGTGCCAGCAGTGGAGGACAGGGGGCTGGGGAGCAGTACTTC
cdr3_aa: CASSGGQGAGEQYF

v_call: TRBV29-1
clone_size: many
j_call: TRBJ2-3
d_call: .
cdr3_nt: TGCAGCTCCCGGACGTTTAGCACAGATACGCAGTATTTT
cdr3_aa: CSSRTFSTDTQYF

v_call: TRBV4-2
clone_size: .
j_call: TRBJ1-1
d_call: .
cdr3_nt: TGTGCCATCAGCCATGATGGAGGAGGGCCTAGAAAAGCTTTCTTT
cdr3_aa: CAISHDGGGPRKAFF

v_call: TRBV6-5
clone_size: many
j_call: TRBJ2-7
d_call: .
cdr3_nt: TGTGCCAGCAGTACAGGCTTTAGGCCCTCCTACGAGCAGTACTTC
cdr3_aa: CASSTGFRPSYEQYF